Listed below are T cell receptor beta chains from one sample, sequenced in a study of blood T cell repertoires in COVID-19. The data were produced by immunoSEQ multiplex PCR, yet TCRdb's version contains in-frame clones alone and is incomplete. The repertoire holds hundreds of thousands of clones, around 90% seen once, with under 3.5% in the top ten. The material sequenced was PBMCs or T cells enriched from blood (not recorded which). These receptors all come from a woman aged 50 to 60 who had recovered from COVID-19. Each CDR3 is given with its conserved first and last residue. Fields, in order: J gene, clone size, V gene, D gene, CDR3 DNA, CDR3 protein. The D gene is left open where the match is weak. For some rows the clone size is stated as once, few or many, or as a class when expanded; others skip it.

TRBJ2-3 . TRBV28 TRBD2 TGTGCCAGCAGTGGGGGGGGGAGCACAGATACGCAGTATTTT CASSGGGSTDTQYF
TRBJ2-7 . TRBV25-1 TRBD2 TGTGCCACCGGGGGGGGCTACGAGCAGTACTTC CATGGGYEQYF
TRBJ2-1 . TRBV30 TRBD2 TGTGCCTGGAGTGGGACGGGAGGGCTCAATGAGCAGTTCTTC CAWSGTGGLNEQFF
TRBJ2-1 . TRBV6-5 . TGTGCCAGCAGCCCCAGCCAGGGATCCTACAATGAGCAGTTCTTC CASSPSQGSYNEQFF
TRBJ1-5 few TRBV19 . TGTGCCAGTAGTAAAAGACCCGGAGAGCCCCAGCATTTT CASSKRPGEPQHF
TRBJ2-5 . TRBV4-2 . TGTGCCAGCAGCAGCCGGGACTACCAAGAGACCCAGTACTTC CASSSRDYQETQYF
TRBJ1-1 . TRBV28 TRBD1 TGTGCCAGCAGCCAAGCCGGGACAGGGGGCACTGAAGCTTTCTTT CASSQAGTGGTEAFF
TRBJ2-1 . TRBV18 . TGTGCCAGCTCACCACGAGCAGGGGAAAATGAGCAGTTCTTC CASSPRAGENEQFF
TRBJ2-3 . TRBV6-4 . TGTGCCAGCAGCGACACTAACACAGGGAGAACTAGCACAGATACGCAGTATTTT CASSDTNTGRTSTDTQYF
TRBJ2-4 . TRBV10-2 TRBD1 TGCGCCAGCATTCAGGACAGGGAAGTGTCCAAAAACATTCAGTACTTC CASIQDREVSKNIQYF
TRBJ1-1 once TRBV5-1 . TGCGCCAGCAGCTTGGAAGGGGGACGGGGGAACACTGAAGCTTTCTTT CASSLEGGRGNTEAFF
TRBJ2-4 . TRBV7-2 TRBD2 TGTGCCAGCAGCTTATACTCCAGCGGGAGGGCGGGAGCCAAAAACATTCAGTACTTC CASSLYSSGRAGAKNIQYF
TRBJ1-5 once TRBV19 . TGTGCCAGTAGTATATTTAGGCTGGGTGGAGTCCAGCCCCAGCATTTT CASSIFRLGGVQPQHF
TRBJ1-6 . TRBV28 . TGTGCCAGCAGTTTGCTTCAGAAAACTAATTCACCCCTCCACTTT CASSLLQKTNSPLHF
TRBJ1-2 . TRBV28 . TGTGCCAGCAGTACTATTTACAGGACAGTCAACTATGGCTACACCTTC CASSTIYRTVNYGYTF
TRBJ2-7 . TRBV7-2 TRBD2 TGTGCCAGCAGCCCGAGGACTAGCGGGAGTGGGAACGAGCAGTACTTC CASSPRTSGSGNEQYF
TRBJ2-1 . TRBV6-5 TRBD2 TGTGCCAGCTCCCGTAGCGGGAGCTCCTACAATGAGCAGTTCTTC CASSRSGSSYNEQFF
TRBJ2-7 few TRBV7-2 . TGTGCCAGCAGCGAATCAGCGTCAACCTACGAGCAGTACTTC CASSESASTYEQYF
TRBJ2-1 . TRBV2 . TGTGCCAGCAGTAAGACTAACAATGAGCAGTTCTTC CASSKTNNEQFF
TRBJ2-7 . TRBV19 TRBD2 TGTGCCACGGGGACTAGCGCCTCCTACGAGCAGTACTTC CATGTSASYEQYF
TRBJ2-7 . TRBV7-2 TRBD2 TGTGCCAGCAGCTTACAGCTAGCGGGAGGGCCCTACGAGCAGTACTTC CASSLQLAGGPYEQYF
TRBJ1-6 . TRBV7-9 . TGTGCCAGCAGCTTCGAGGGGGTCAATTCACCCCTCCACTTT CASSFEGVNSPLHF
TRBJ1-2 . TRBV5-1 TRBD1 TGCGCCAGCAGCTTGGGCCAGGGGGCGCGGAGCTATGGCTACACCTTC CASSLGQGARSYGYTF
TRBJ2-6 once TRBV18 . TGTGCCAGCTCACCAAGTGTATCTAGGTCATCCTCTGGGGCCAACGTCCTGACTTTC CASSPSVSRSSSGANVLTF
TRBJ1-3 . TRBV7-9 . TGTGCCAGCAGCTTAACTCAGGACACCATATATTTT CASSLTQDTIYF
TRBJ1-1 . TRBV29-1 . TGCTCGGTGTGGGTCACAGCCATGAACACTGAAGCTTTCTTT CSVWVTAMNTEAFF
TRBJ1-5 . TRBV28 . TGTGCCAGCAGTTATACGGGGGGCAATCAGCCCCAGCATTTT CASSYTGGNQPQHF
TRBJ1-2 . TRBV6-1 . . CASSEFGRGSCTF
TRBJ1-1 . TRBV28 TRBD1 TGTGCCAGCACCTACGGGACAGTCATGAACACTGAAGCTTTCTTT CASTYGTVMNTEAFF
TRBJ2-7 . TRBV7-9 TRBD1 TGTGCCAGCAGCTTAATCGCGGGGACAGGGGTCCAGTACTTC CASSLIAGTGVQYF
TRBJ1-2 . TRBV6-1 . TGTGCCAGCAGTGAACAGGGTTGGTATGGCTACACCTTC CASSEQGWYGYTF
TRBJ2-6 . TRBV19 . TGTGCCAGTAGTCTCGGTAGCTCTGGGGCCAACGTCCTGACTTTC CASSLGSSGANVLTF